Below, 29 T cell receptor beta chains from the same sample are listed, as sequenced in a study of early T cells in non-severe SARS-CoV-2 infection. Via MiXCR, TCRdb re-called the 5' RACE reads, giving one row per CDR3 protein. This sample yields tens of thousands of distinct CDR3 sequences, of which approximately 12% are seen a single time; more than 1.2% belongs to the top ten. The specimen was whole blood, collected at baseline. The receptors stem from an adult who was a healthcare worker with PCR-confirmed SARS-CoV-2 infection or an uninfected control (not recorded which).

This clonotype was observed once. The chain combines TRBV24-1 with TRBJ2-2; possibly TRBD2 for D (5 bases). The CDR3 runs to 12 residues. V was cut by 9 bases and J by 3 bases, with 7 bases left in between. CDR1 KGHDR and CDR2 SFDVKD come from the germline V gene. The CDR3 nucleotides read TGTGCCACCGGGAGTGACACCGGGGAGCTGTTTTTT. Encoded protein: CATGSDTGELFF.

This clonotype was seen only a few times. The J gene is TRBJ1-6, the V gene TRBV20-1, with TRBD1 matching over 9 bases. V gave up 5 bases and J gave up 9 bases; unmatched junction bases: 8. The CDR3 sequence is 14 residues long. Per germline, CDR1 DFQATT and CDR2 SNEGSKA (reference sequence). CDR3 coding DNA: TGCAGTGCTCAACAGGGGGCAGAGAGTTCACCCCTCCACTTT. Amino acid sequence: CSAQQGAESSPLHF.

In its sample, this clonotype was seen a few times. This chain links TRBV11-2 with TRBJ2-3; D is unclear. There are 13 residues in the CDR3. Looked up from germline, CDR1 is SGHAT and CDR2 is FQNNGV. Trimming shortened V by 0 bases and J by 3 bases, and 4 bases separated the two germline ends. In DNA, the CDR3 is TGTGCCAGCAGCTTAGATACAACAGATACGCAGTATTTT. Amino acid sequence: CASSLDTTDTQYF.

This clonotype came up a few times. This rearrangement joins TRBV28 to TRBJ2-6, with D possibly TRBD2 on 7 matching bases. CDR3 length equals 17 residues. Germline CDR1 and CDR2: MDHEN and SYDVKM. The V end lost 7 bases, the J end lost 4 bases, and 20 bases lay between the germline ends. The CDR3 nucleotides read TGTGCCAGCACCGAAATCGGGGGGCGAACAGGGGCCAACGTCCTGACTTTC. Its translation is CASTEIGGRTGANVLTF.

This clonotype has only a few counts. The rearrangement links TRBV5-4 to TRBJ2-1, with D perhaps matching TRBD2 (6 bases). This CDR3 contains 16 residues. Germline lookup yields CDR1 SGHNT and CDR2 YYREEE (reference sequence). V was cut by 4 bases and J by 5 bases, with 19 bases left in between. The CDR3 nucleotides are TGTGCCAGCAGCCCAACACGACTAGACCGCAACAATGAGCAGTTCTTC. Translating gives CASSPTRLDRNNEQFF.

In its sample, this clonotype is medium-sized (0.01 to 0.1%). The gene calls are TRBV5-1 and TRBJ1-1, with D possibly being TRBD1 (5 bases). Trimming left V 2 bases short and J 1 base short, with 12 bases between. The germline V gene has CDR1 SGHRS and CDR2 YFSETQ. The CDR3 spans 15 residues. The CDR3 DNA is TGCGCCAGCAGCTTTCGAGGACATACGAACACTGAAGCTTTCTTT. Amino acid sequence: CASSFRGHTNTEAFF.

J is TRBJ1-3 and V is TRBV10-1; D ambiguous. CDR3 length equals 14 residues. V was clipped by 7 bases and J by 0 bases, with 10 bases between them. The germline gives CDR1 WNHNN, CDR2 SYGVQD (reference sequence). CDR3 region: CASTKRDSGNTIYF. The CDR3 nucleotides read TGCGCCAGCACCAAGAGGGACTCTGGAAACACCATATATTTT.

This clonotype was seen a handful of times. The chain uses TRBV24-1 and TRBJ1-1; no clear D. Trimming cost V 1 base and J 1 base, with 9 bases left between them. The length of the CDR3 is 15 residues. Germline values: CDR1 KGHDR, CDR2 SFDVKD. The CDR3 DNA reads TGTGCCACCAGTGATTTTTGGGCCAGGAACACTGAAGCTTTCTTT. Residues: CATSDFWARNTEAFF.

This clonotype has just a few counts. The J gene is TRBJ1-2, the V gene TRBV2; D perhaps matches TRBD1 (6 bases). The CDR3 totals 14 residues. Trimming stripped 1 base from V and 4 bases from J, with 10 bases between. CDR1 SNHLY and CDR2 FYNNEI come from the germline V gene. The CDR3: CASSEGDRSYGYTF. The DNA for the CDR3 is TGTGCCAGCAGTGAAGGCGACAGGTCCTATGGCTACACCTTC.

This clonotype was detected a few times. The chain uses TRBV7-2 and TRBJ2-3; tentatively, D is TRBD1 (7 bases). V gave up 5 bases and J gave up 8 bases, with 14 bases separating them. This CDR3 spans 13 amino acids. Germline CDR1 and CDR2: SGHTA and FQGNSA. The CDR3 protein is CASSARQGGTQYF. CDR3 sequence (DNA): TGTGCCAGCAGCGCGAGACAGGGAGGTACGCAGTATTTT.

This clonotype was seen only a few times. The J gene is TRBJ1-5, the V gene TRBV19; no definite D call. V gave up 0 bases and J gave up 7 bases, with 16 bases separating them. Looked up from germline, CDR1 is LNHDA and CDR2 is SQIVND (reference sequence). The CDR3 length is 16 residues. The CDR3, as DNA: TGTGCCAGTAGTATAGATCAATGGGGTAAACTCCAGCCCCAGCATTTT. Translating it yields CASSIDQWGKLQPQHF.

At least ten counts were recorded for this clonotype. V gene TRBV28 combines with J gene TRBJ2-2; D gene uncertain. The CDR3 sequence is 14 residues long. V was pared by 6 bases and J by 0 bases, with 8 bases between. CDR1 and CDR2 from the germline V gene are MDHEN and SYDVKM. In DNA form, the CDR3 reads TGTGCCAGCAGCCGCAGTGCGAACACCGGGGAGCTGTTTTTT. The encoded protein is CASSRSANTGELFF. The entire variable domain, with the rest obtained from reference TRBV28 and TRBJ2-2, is as follows: DVKVTQSSRYLVKRTGEKVFLECVQDMDHENMFWYRQDPGLGLRLIYFSYDVKMKEKGDIPEGYSVSREKKERFSLILESASTNQTSMYLCASSRSANTGELFFGEGSRLTVL.

The chain is built from TRBV7-9 and TRBJ2-5; 10 nucleotides match TRBD1. Germline V gives CDR1 SEHNR, CDR2 FQNEAQ (reference sequence). V was pared by 2 bases and J by 4 bases, with 4 bases of the junction left unmatched. This CDR3 is 15 amino acids long. CDR3 in amino acids: CASSLPGQGRETQYF. CDR3 sequence (DNA): TGTGCCAGCAGCTTACCGGGACAGGGGCGAGAGACCCAGTACTTC.

There are a few counts of this clonotype. The chain has TRBV20-1 and TRBJ2-1; 10 bases are a match to TRBD2. This CDR3 comprises 14 residues. Germline V gene data show CDR1 as DFQATT and CDR2 as SNEGSKA (reference sequence). V trimming: 4 bases; J trimming: 4 bases; junction bases outside the gene matches: 4. The CDR3 reads CSATIAGGYNEQFF. The CDR3 nucleotides are TGCAGTGCTACCATAGCGGGGGGTTACAATGAGCAGTTCTTC.

The chain carries TRBV5-4 and TRBJ2-1; 8 bases are a match to TRBD2. The CDR3 is 17 residues long. V lost 5 bases, J lost 6 bases, and 16 bases stayed unmatched. Germline CDR1 SGHNT, CDR2 YYREEE (reference sequence). The DNA of the CDR3 is TGTGCCAGCAGTCAAGGGCCGCCGGGGGGGCCCCCCAATGAGCAGTTCTTC. This encodes CASSQGPPGGPPNEQFF.

This sequence joins TRBV6-5 and TRBJ1-2; D not resolved. CDR3 length equals 16 residues. Germline V gene lookup returns CDR1 MNHEY and CDR2 SVGAGI. V lost 5 bases and J 0 bases, leaving 16 bases between the germline ends. The CDR3 here is CASSGNRGPTNYGYTF. In DNA, the CDR3 is TGTGCCAGCAGTGGCAACAGAGGTCCAACTAACTATGGCTACACCTTC.

The rearrangement links TRBV28 to TRBJ1-1; weak D call: TRBD1 (6 bases). The CDR3 spans 13 residues. V was clipped by 4 bases and J by 3 bases, with 9 bases between them. Germline V gives CDR1 MDHEN, CDR2 SYDVKM. CDR3 in DNA: TGTGCCAGCAGTTGGTGGACAGACACTGAAGCTTTCTTT. As protein: CASSWWTDTEAFF.

The V gene is TRBV15, the J gene TRBJ1-1; D is ambiguous. This CDR3 region has 13 residues. Germline V gene lookup returns CDR1 LNHNV and CDR2 YYDKDF (reference sequence). Trimming stripped 0 bases from V and 1 base from J, with 3 bases between. The CDR3 sequence: CATSRETNTEAFF. The CDR3 DNA reads as TGTGCCACCAGCAGAGAAACGAACACTGAAGCTTTCTTT.

The chain links TRBV27 to TRBJ1-5; weak D call: TRBD1 (6 bases). The germline V and J ends were trimmed by 0 bases and 4 bases, with 7 bases remaining between them. Germline lookup yields CDR1 MNHEY and CDR2 SMNVEV (reference sequence). The CDR3 sequence is 14 residues long. The CDR3 DNA reads TGTGCCAGCAGTTTATCCCAGGGGAATCAGCCCCAGCATTTT. Amino acids: CASSLSQGNQPQHF.

This clonotype was observed a handful of times. The V and J genes are TRBV7-9 and TRBJ1-1, with D possibly being TRBD1 (5 bases). CDR3 length: 13 residues. Germline CDR1 is SEHNR and CDR2 is FQNEAQ (reference sequence). Trimming shortened V by 8 bases and J by 4 bases, and 14 bases separated the two germline ends. CDR3 sequence (DNA): TGTGCCAGCTGGGACTCCTTGGGCACTGAAGCTTTCTTT. It translates to CASWDSLGTEAFF.

The V call is TRBV11-2, the J call TRBJ2-7; TRBD1 might be the D (7 bases). CDR1 and CDR2 (germline): SGHAT, FQNNGV. Trimming took 0 bases from V and 6 from J, leaving 9 bases between them. The CDR3 is 13 amino acids. Here the CDR3 DNA reads TGTGCCAGCAGCTTAGATCAGGGGGGCGAGCAGTACTTC. Its protein is CASSLDQGGEQYF.

This clonotype was seen repeatedly, ten times or more. Sequence at one end of the junction differs from germline and may be a read error. The CDR3 is CASSLVGGSENTIYF. CDR3 sequence (DNA): TGTGCCAGCAGTTTGGTTGGGGGCTCTGAAAACACCATATATTTT. The genes are TRBV27 and TRBJ1-3, with TRBD1 as a possible D gene (6 bases). The germline gives CDR1 MNHEY, CDR2 SMNVEV (reference sequence). The CDR3 extends over 15 amino acids.

This clonotype came up many times. The V and J genes are TRBV6-4 and TRBJ2-1; no firm D call. CDR3 size: 11 residues. V lost 3 bases, J lost 10 bases, and 7 bases lay in between. Germline V gives CDR1 MRHNA, CDR2 SNTAGT. CDR3 coding DNA: TGTGCCAGCAGTGAAGGCCCCGAGCAGTTCTTC. Translation gives CASSEGPEQFF.

This chain uses TRBV7-9 with TRBJ2-7; no clear D. V was pared by 6 bases and J by 0 bases, with 18 bases between. The length of the CDR3 is 16 residues. Germline CDR1 SEHNR, CDR2 FQNEAQ (reference sequence). CDR3 region: CASSPPLEQSSYEQYF. The CDR3 DNA follows: TGTGCCAGCAGTCCCCCACTGGAACAAAGCTCCTACGAGCAGTACTTC. The full variable domain, its missing parts supplied by reference TRBV7-9 and TRBJ2-7, is DTGVSQNPRHKITKRGQNVTFRCDPISEHNRLYWYRQTLGQGPEFLTYFQNEAQLEKSRLLSDRFSAERPKGSFSTLEIQRTEQGDSAMYLCASSPPLEQSSYEQYFGPGTRLTVT.

This clonotype turned up a few times. The chain carries TRBV2 and TRBJ1-5, with 7 nucleotides matching TRBD1. The CDR3 covers 14 residues. CDR1 SNHLY and CDR2 FYNNEI come from the germline V gene. V lost 4 bases to trimming and J lost 3 bases; unmatched junction nucleotides: 3. CDR3 residues: CASSGQGHNQPQHF. CDR3 in DNA: TGTGCCAGCAGTGGACAGGGACACAATCAGCCCCAGCATTTT. The full variable domain, its missing parts supplied by reference TRBV2 and TRBJ1-5, is EPEVTQTPSHQVTQMGQEVILRCVPISNHLYFYWYRQILGQKVEFLVSFYNNEISEKSEIFDDQFSVERPDGSNFTLKIRSTKLEDSAMYFCASSGQGHNQPQHFGDGTRLSIL.

This clonotype has ten or more counts. CDR3 DNA: TGTGCCAGCAGGTTCCAGACTAGCGGGGTCACAGATACGCAGTATTTT. Translating gives CASRFQTSGVTDTQYF. The chain employs TRBV7-9 and TRBJ2-3, with 11 bases matching TRBD2. V was pared by 6 bases and J by 2 bases, with 7 bases of the junction left unmatched. The CDR3 contains 16 residues. Per the germline V gene, CDR1 is SEHNR and CDR2 is FQNEAQ (reference sequence).

J is TRBJ2-7 and V is TRBV29-1, with D maybe TRBD1 (5 bases). From germline, CDR1 is SQVTM and CDR2 ANQGSEA. Between the trimmed V and J ends, which lost 4 bases and 5 bases, there was a span of 15 bases. The CDR3 runs 13 residues. CDR3 amino acids: CSVGSGFSHEQYF. CDR3 sequence (DNA): TGCAGCGTTGGTTCAGGGTTTTCCCACGAGCAGTACTTC.

CDR3 in amino acids: CSVEDPALGQGTGELFF. The CDR3 DNA reads TGCAGCGTTGAAGATCCTGCTCTGGGGCAGGGAACCGGGGAGCTGTTTTTT. The rearrangement links TRBV29-1 to TRBJ2-2; possibly TRBD1 for D (5 bases). Trimming removed 0 bases at V and 5 bases at J, with 19 bases between. From germline, CDR1 is SQVTM and CDR2 ANQGSEA. This CDR3 is built from 17 residues.

A few counts support this clonotype. V usage is TRBV6-4 and J usage is TRBJ2-1; the D gene is possibly TRBD1 (5 bases). V was pared by 2 bases and J by 1 base, with 9 bases between. Germline assignment: CDR1 MRHNA and CDR2 SNTAGT. The length of the CDR3 is 15 residues. Written as DNA, the CDR3 is TGTGCCAGCAGTGACACCGACAGATCCTACAATGAGCAGTTCTTC. Translated, it gives CASSDTDRSYNEQFF.